These 32 T cell receptor beta chains came from one sample sequenced in a study of blood T cell repertoires in COVID-19. The assay was immunoSEQ multiplex PCR, and TCRdb's table has in-frame clones only and misses some. The repertoire holds hundreds of thousands of clones, with around 88% as singletons. The specimen sequenced was PBMCs or T cells enriched from blood (not recorded which). Receptors originate from a woman aged 50 to 60 with acute COVID-19.

As concerns this clone: The same CDR3 also results from other DNA sequences found in this sample. V is TRBV18 and J is TRBJ2-3; no clear D. The CDR3 covers 12 residues. V was shortened by 5 bases and J by 2 bases, with 5 bases between the two germline ends. Germline V gene lookup returns CDR1 KGHSH and CDR2 LQKENI. The CDR3 spells CASSSYTDTQYF. The CDR3 nucleotides read TGTGCCAGCTCAAGCTACACAGATACGCAGTATTTT.

The chain is built from TRBV7-2 and TRBJ2-1; D might be TRBD2 (6 bases). With 4 bases removed from V and 4 bases from J, the gap between germline ends came to 14 bases. The V gene's germline CDR1 is SGHTA and CDR2 FQGNSA. The CDR3 is 15 residues long. CDR3 DNA sequence: TGTGCCAGCAGCTCTAGAGGAGGGATGTACAATGAGCAGTTCTTC. Protein sequence: CASSSRGGMYNEQFF.

V is TRBV6-5 and J is TRBJ1-1; D remains ambiguous. V dropped 0 bases and J dropped 5 bases, with 7 bases sitting between them. The CDR3 totals 13 residues. Germline CDR1 and CDR2: MNHEY and SVGAGI. The CDR3 DNA is TGTGCCAGCAGTTACTCGACTTGGACTGAAGCTTTCTTT. As protein: CASSYSTWTEAFF.

V gene TRBV7-9 combines with J gene TRBJ1-1, with no clear D. With 5 bases removed from V and 3 bases from J, the gap between germline ends came to 13 bases. The CDR3 has 14 residues. CDR1 SEHNR and CDR2 FQNEAQ come from the germline V gene (reference sequence). The CDR3 DNA reads TGTGCCAGCAGCCTGATGGTCGTAGACACTGAAGCTTTCTTT. Translation: CASSLMVVDTEAFF.

The rearrangement uses TRBV27 and TRBJ2-5, with unresolved D. The CDR3 has 15 residues. V was shortened by 1 base and J by 2 bases, with 11 bases between the two germline ends. The germline CDR1 and CDR2 sequences are MNHEY and SMNVEV (reference sequence). The CDR3 here is CASSLYAELQETQYF. The CDR3 nucleotides are TGTGCCAGCAGTTTATATGCGGAGCTACAAGAGACCCAGTACTTC.

The chain employs TRBV19 and TRBJ2-7, with a weak D call TRBD2 (6 bases). Trimming took 4 bases from V and 4 from J, leaving 14 bases between them. Germline V gene data show CDR1 as LNHDA and CDR2 as SQIVND (reference sequence). The CDR3 has 14 residues. This chain's CDR3 is CASSRTRGKYEQYF. The CDR3 DNA reads as TGTGCCAGTAGTAGGACCCGGGGGAAATACGAGCAGTACTTC. The full variable domain, completed using reference TRBV19 and TRBJ2-7, is DGGITQSPKYLFRKEGQNVTLSCEQNLNHDAMYWYRQDPGQGLRLIYYSQIVNDFQKGDIAEGYSVSREKKESFPLTVTSAQKNPTAFYLCASSRTRGKYEQYFGPGTRLTVT.

Worth noting for this clone: The same CDR3 can be traced to other DNA sequences in this sample. This chain joins TRBV29-1 and TRBJ1-1; D not resolved. The CDR3 spans 13 residues. Germline V gene lookup returns CDR1 SQVTM and CDR2 ANQGSEA. V was cut by 1 base and J by 5 bases, with 11 bases left in between. For the CDR3, the DNA is TGCAGCGTTGAAGTCCTGGAGGAAACTGAAGCTTTCTTT. This encodes CSVEVLEETEAFF.

V is TRBV6-5 and J is TRBJ1-1; 9 nucleotides align to TRBD1. The V gene's germline CDR1 is MNHEY and CDR2 SVGAGI. V dropped 6 bases and J dropped 3; count of bases not matched to a gene: 8. The CDR3 is made up of 15 amino acids. Here the CDR3 reads CASRDPGQGYTEAFF. CDR3 coding DNA: TGTGCCAGCAGGGACCCGGGACAGGGCTACACTGAAGCTTTCTTT.

As to this clone: The same CDR3 is also encoded by other DNA sequences in this sample. The chain employs TRBV6-5 and TRBJ1-4, with D perhaps TRBD1 (6 bases). This CDR3 contains 14 residues. Germline CDR1 and CDR2: MNHEY and SVGAGI. V was trimmed by 6 bases and J by 0 bases, leaving 8 bases between them. CDR3 loop: CASSSGATNEKLFF. As DNA, the CDR3 is TGTGCCAGCAGCTCAGGGGCAACTAATGAAAAACTGTTTTTT.

J is TRBJ1-4 and V is TRBV14, with D tentatively TRBD1 (6 bases). The V end was cut by 0 bases, the J end by 6 bases, with 8 bases between. The CDR3 runs 14 residues. In germline, CDR1 is SGHDN, CDR2 FVKESK. Written as DNA, the CDR3 is TGTGCCAGCAGCCAAGAACAGGGCCATGAAAAACTGTTTTTT. Translated: CASSQEQGHEKLFF.

With regard to this clone: The limits of the CDR3 on the DNA are not certain, so only TCRdb's listed CDR3 is given. The CDR3 spells CASSRTGKLYQQYF. This chain links TRBV3-1 (or the pseudogene TRBV3-2) with TRBJ2-7; the listed D gene, TRBD2, was not tested against the DNA. Germline V gives CDR1 LGHDT, CDR2 YNNKEL (reference sequence). The CDR3 is 14 amino acids in total, end residues counted.

This clone occurred once. The V and J genes are TRBV27 and TRBJ1-6; D may be TRBD1 (6 bases). The ends were cut back, 1 base at V and 10 bases at J, with 11 bases in the middle. The V gene's germline CDR1 is MNHEY and CDR2 SMNVEV (reference sequence). The CDR3 length is 14 residues. DNA for the CDR3: TGTGCCAGCAGTTTATGGGGGGGCCGGTCACCCCTCCACTTT. Translated, it gives CASSLWGGRSPLHF.

J is TRBJ1-5 and V is TRBV7-6; TRBD1 aligns across 9 bases. Trimming cost V 5 bases and J 7 bases; bases outside gene matches: 12. Germline lookup yields CDR1 SGHVS and CDR2 FNYEAQ. The CDR3 has 16 amino acids. The CDR3 region is CASSPAPGTGTQPQHF. The CDR3, as DNA: TGTGCCAGCAGCCCAGCACCCGGGACAGGGACCCAGCCCCAGCATTTT.

CDR3 loop: CASTDHHTVSPQFF. In DNA, the CDR3 is TGTGCCAGCACTGACCACCATACAGTGAGTCCTCAGTTCTTC. The chain uses TRBV2 and TRBJ2-1; D not resolved. V was trimmed by 7 bases and J by 13 bases, leaving 23 bases between them. The CDR3 sequence is 14 residues long. Germline V lookup: CDR1 SNHLY, CDR2 FYNNEI.

The chain is built from TRBV30 and TRBJ1-3; D unclear. The CDR3 is made up of 14 amino acids. V shed 4 bases and J shed 0 bases, with 10 bases lying between them. Looked up from germline, CDR1 is GTSNPN and CDR2 is SVGIG (reference sequence). The CDR3, as DNA: TGTGCCTGGAAACAGTCCGTCTCTGGAAACACCATATATTTT. Protein product: CAWKQSVSGNTIYF.

The J gene is TRBJ1-5, the V gene TRBV30; D is undetermined. Germline V gene sequence: CDR1 GTSNPN, CDR2 SVGIG (reference sequence). This CDR3 is built from 13 residues. V was pared by 0 bases and J by 3 bases, with 6 bases between. CDR3 sequence (DNA): TGTGCCTGGAGTGTACACGTCAATCAGCCCCAGCATTTT. It specifies CAWSVHVNQPQHF.

The CDR3 DNA is TGCGCCAGCAGCTTTGGGGGGGACAGGGTAGAGACCCAGTACTTC. Protein: CASSFGGDRVETQYF. The rearrangement links TRBV5-1 to TRBJ2-5, with 9 bases lining up with TRBD1. The CDR3 covers 15 residues. Germline V gene data show CDR1 as SGHRS and CDR2 as YFSETQ. V shed 2 bases and J 4 bases; nucleotides not matched to a gene: 6.

The chain uses TRBV4-3 and TRBJ2-2; the D is unclear. CDR1 and CDR2 from the germline V gene are LGHNA and YSLEER. Trimming took off 0 bases at V and 6 bases at J, with 11 bases between the two ends. The CDR3 runs 15 residues. CDR3 sequence: CASSQDRMVPGELFF. Written as DNA, the CDR3 is TGCGCCAGCAGCCAAGATAGAATGGTTCCCGGGGAGCTGTTTTTT.

The chain is built from TRBV19 and TRBJ1-5, with D possibly TRBD1 on 6 matching bases. Germline assignment: CDR1 LNHDA and CDR2 SQIVND (reference sequence). The CDR3 is 16 amino acids. V was pared by 1 base and J by 5 bases, with 15 bases between. CDR3: CASSIGARGSHQPQHF. The CDR3 DNA reads as TGTGCCAGTAGTATAGGTGCCAGGGGTTCTCATCAGCCCCAGCATTTT.

This clone showed up just once. The chain employs TRBV19 and TRBJ1-6; D is uncertain. The CDR3 length is 15 residues. The germline V and J ends were trimmed by 7 bases and 7 bases, with 17 bases remaining between them. The germline gives CDR1 LNHDA, CDR2 SQIVND (reference sequence). The CDR3 loop is CASTLGLSGNSPLHF. CDR3 nucleotide sequence: TGTGCCAGTACTCTAGGACTCTCGGGCAATTCACCCCTCCACTTT.

Of note for this clone: Other DNA sequences of this sample code for an identical CDR3. The rearrangement joins TRBV27 to TRBJ1-5, with 7 bases lining up with TRBD1. The CDR3 covers 13 residues. Germline CDR1 MNHEY, CDR2 SMNVEV (reference sequence). J was trimmed by 5 bases and V by 5 bases; bases with no gene match: 3. The CDR3 nucleotides read TGTGCCAGCAGTCTGACAGGGCATCAGCCCCAGCATTTT. Encoded protein: CASSLTGHQPQHF.

V is TRBV21-1 and J is TRBJ2-1; TRBD2 is taken as the D call from the table, unchecked against the DNA. TRBV21-1 is a recognized pseudogene. The CDR3 is made up of 13 amino acids. For the CDR3, the DNA is TGTGCCAGCAGCAAAGGTCTGTTCAATGAGCAGTTCTTC. It yields the protein CASSKGLFNEQFF.

This rearrangement joins TRBV5-1 to TRBJ2-3; the D gene is possibly TRBD2 (6 bases). Germline V gene data show CDR1 as SGHRS and CDR2 as YFSETQ. The CDR3 consists of 16 residues. Trimming removed 2 bases from V and 6 bases from J, with 19 bases in between. This chain's CDR3 is CASSFKPDYPPDTQYF. The CDR3 DNA sequence: TGCGCCAGCAGCTTCAAACCGGACTACCCCCCGGATACGCAGTATTTT.

This clone was recorded only once. The chain joins TRBV5-1 to TRBJ2-3; 9 positions agree with TRBD2. The V gene's germline CDR1 is SGHRS and CDR2 YFSETQ. The CDR3 extends over 18 amino acids. Trimming took 3 bases from V and 6 from J; bases not matched to a gene: 17. The CDR3 coding sequence is TGCGCCAGCAGCTCCGTCCATTCTAGCGGGAAACCCCCTGATACGCAGTATTTT. This gives the protein CASSSVHSSGKPPDTQYF.

The V and J genes are TRBV28 and TRBJ2-3, with 7 nucleotides matching TRBD1. CDR1 is MDHEN, CDR2 SYDVKM, per germline. V shed 7 bases and J 5 bases; nucleotides not matched to a gene: 6. This CDR3 is 13 amino acids long. The DNA for the CDR3 is TGTGCCAGCAAGGAACAGGGGTTAGATACGCAGTATTTT. This encodes CASKEQGLDTQYF.

This rearrangement joins TRBV18 to TRBJ2-7, with a possible D match to TRBD1 (5 bases). The CDR3 runs to 18 residues. The germline CDR1 and CDR2 sequences are KGHSH and LQKENI. V lost 5 bases and J lost 3, with 26 bases in between. In DNA, the CDR3 is TGTGCCAGCTCAGATACCCCAGGGTATCTGAAGAGCGACTACGAGCAGTACTTC. This sequence encodes CASSDTPGYLKSDYEQYF.

This sequence joins TRBV28 and TRBJ2-3, with 16 bases lining up with TRBD2. The CDR3 has 20 residues. Germline CDR1 reads MDHEN; CDR2 reads SYDVKM. Losses at the gene ends were 2 bases for V and 1 base for J; bases not matched to a gene: 9. The DNA for the CDR3 is TGTGCCAGCAGTTTAATATTGGGACTAGCGGGAGGGAAGGGCACAGATACGCAGTATTTT. Translating it yields CASSLILGLAGGKGTDTQYF. The variable domain in full, with the rest retrieved from reference TRBV28 and TRBJ2-3, is DVKVTQSSRYLVKRTGEKVFLECVQDMDHENMFWYRQDPGLGLRLIYFSYDVKMKEKGDIPEGYSVSREKKERFSLILESASTNQTSMYLCASSLILGLAGGKGTDTQYFGPGTRLTVL.

The V gene is TRBV30, the J gene TRBJ1-4; D is unclear. The CDR3 sequence is 13 residues long. Trimming removed 2 bases at V and 0 bases at J, with 4 bases between. Germline CDR1 GTSNPN, CDR2 SVGIG (reference sequence). In nucleotides, the CDR3 is TGTGCCTGGAGTCGAGCAACTAATGAAAAACTGTTTTTT. It is translated as CAWSRATNEKLFF.

The chain is built from TRBV6-5 and TRBJ2-1; D possibly corresponds to TRBD2 (6 bases). The CDR3 sequence is 13 residues long. Germline V gives CDR1 MNHEY, CDR2 SVGAGI. The V end lost 6 bases, the J end lost 12 bases, and 18 bases lay between the germline ends. CDR3 amino acids: CASSSGGARMQFF. The CDR3 coding sequence is TGTGCCAGCAGCTCCGGGGGAGCCCGGATGCAGTTCTTC.

This clone came up once. This chain joins TRBV27 and TRBJ2-1; D possibly corresponds to TRBD2 (5 bases). Trimming removed 3 bases from V and 5 bases from J, with 14 bases in between. The CDR3 sequence is 15 residues long. CDR1 and CDR2 (germline): MNHEY, SMNVEV (reference sequence). CDR3 amino acids: CASSFRSSSHNEQFF. The CDR3 DNA reads TGTGCCAGCAGTTTTCGTTCTAGCAGCCACAATGAGCAGTTCTTC.

The rearrangement joins TRBV13 to TRBJ1-2; maybe TRBD1 (6 bases). Germline assignment: CDR1 PRHDT and CDR2 FYEKMQ (reference sequence). The CDR3 runs 15 residues. The ends were cut back, 5 bases at V and 7 bases at J, with 20 bases in the middle. This CDR3 is CASSPKRGGLSGYTF. Written as DNA, the CDR3 is TGTGCCAGCAGCCCGAAACGGGGGGGGCTGTCTGGCTACACCTTC. Full variable domain (remainder filled in from reference TRBV13 and TRBJ1-2): AAGVIQSPRHLIKEKRETATLKCYPIPRHDTVYWYQQGPGQDPQFLISFYEKMQSDKGSIPDRFSAQQFSDYHSELNMSSLELGDSALYFCASSPKRGGLSGYTFGSGTRLTVV.

This clone was found once. Different DNA sequences within this sample yield the same CDR3. This sequence joins TRBV28 and TRBJ2-7; a weak D match, TRBD1 (5 bases). CDR1 is MDHEN and CDR2 is SYDVKM in the germline V gene. V lost 6 bases to trimming and J lost 3 bases, with 6 bases between them. There are 11 residues in the CDR3. CDR3 in amino acids: CASRRGYEQYF. The CDR3 DNA reads as TGTGCCAGCAGAAGGGGCTACGAGCAGTACTTC.